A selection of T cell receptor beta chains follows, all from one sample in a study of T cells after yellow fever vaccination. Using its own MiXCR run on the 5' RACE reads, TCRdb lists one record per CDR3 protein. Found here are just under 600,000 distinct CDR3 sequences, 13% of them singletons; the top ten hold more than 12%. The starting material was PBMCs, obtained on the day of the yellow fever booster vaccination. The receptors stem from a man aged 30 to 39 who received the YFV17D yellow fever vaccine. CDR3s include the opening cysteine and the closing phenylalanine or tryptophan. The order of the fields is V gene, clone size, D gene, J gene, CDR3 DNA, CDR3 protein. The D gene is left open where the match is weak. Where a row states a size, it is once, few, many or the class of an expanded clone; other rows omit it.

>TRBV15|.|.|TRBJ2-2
TGTGCCACCAGCAGAGCTCGTTCGGGTTCCGGGGAGCTGTTTTTT
CATSRARSGSGELFF
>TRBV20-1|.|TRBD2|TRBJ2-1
TGCAGTGCTAGACGTCTAGCGGGAGATTACAATGAGCAGTTCTTC
CSARRLAGDYNEQFF
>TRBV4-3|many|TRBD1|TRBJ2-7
TGCGCCAGCAGCCTAGAAAGTGGGACAGAAGTCTACGAGCAGTACTTC
CASSLESGTEVYEQYF
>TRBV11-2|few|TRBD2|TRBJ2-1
TGTGCCAGCAGCCTATGGACTAGCGGGGCCGTAAATGAGCAGTTCTTC
CASSLWTSGAVNEQFF
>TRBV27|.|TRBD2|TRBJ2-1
TGTGCCAGCAGTCCCCGACTAGCGGGAATCAATGAGCAGTTCTTC
CASSPRLAGINEQFF
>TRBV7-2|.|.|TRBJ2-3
TGTGCCAGCAGCTTAGTTCGCGGGGCCACAGATACGCAGTATTTT
CASSLVRGATDTQYF
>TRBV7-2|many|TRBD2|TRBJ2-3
TGTGCCAGCAGCCGTTCCGGGACTAGCGGAAGTAATACGCAGTATTTT
CASSRSGTSGSNTQYF
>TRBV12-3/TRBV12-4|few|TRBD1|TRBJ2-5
TGTGCCAGCACCCCGGGACAGCGAATTGGGGACCAGTACTTC
CASTPGQRIGDQYF
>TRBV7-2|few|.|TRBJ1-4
TGTGCCAGCAGCTTTGCCGTGGGGCGAGATAATGAAAAACTGTTTTTT
CASSFAVGRDNEKLFF
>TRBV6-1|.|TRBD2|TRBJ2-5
TGTGCCAGCAGAGGACTAGCGGGAGGCCGAGAGACCCAGTACTTC
CASRGLAGGRETQYF
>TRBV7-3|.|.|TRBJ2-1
TGTGCCAGCAGCCTCATCGTGGAACAGGAGCAGTTCTTC
CASSLIVEQEQFF
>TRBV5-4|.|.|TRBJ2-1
TGTGCCAGCGGAAACGAGGTTCGGCAGTTCTTC
CASGNEVRQFF
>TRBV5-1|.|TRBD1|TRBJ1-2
TGCGCCAGCAGCTTGGACGGGACAGGGGCCTATGGCTACACCTTC
CASSLDGTGAYGYTF
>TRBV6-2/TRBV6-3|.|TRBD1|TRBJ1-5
TGTGCCAGCAAGGGACAGGGGATTTTTCAGCCCCAGCATTTT
CASKGQGIFQPQHF
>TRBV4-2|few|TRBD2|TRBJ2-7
TGTGCCAGCAGCCAAGCCGGCCTAGCGGGAGCGACCATAACATACGAGCAGTACTTC
CASSQAGLAGATITYEQYF
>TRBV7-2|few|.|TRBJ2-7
TGTGCCAGCGCCCCCGGCCAGCGGGAGCAGTACTTC
CASAPGQREQYF
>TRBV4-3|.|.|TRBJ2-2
TGCGCCAGCAGCCACCGTGTAGGGGATACCGGGGAGCTGTTTTTT
CASSHRVGDTGELFF
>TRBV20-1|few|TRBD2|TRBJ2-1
TGCAGTCATGGACGCGGGACTAGCGGGAGGTCCTCCTACAATGAGCAGTTCTTC
CSHGRGTSGRSSYNEQFF
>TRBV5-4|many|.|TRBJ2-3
TGTGCCAGCAGCCCGGGTGGTAGCGGATCCACAGATACGCAGTATTTT
CASSPGGSGSTDTQYF
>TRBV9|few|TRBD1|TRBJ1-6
TGTGCCAGCAGCCCTAAGGCAGGGGGCAATTCACCCCTCCACTTT
CASSPKAGGNSPLHF
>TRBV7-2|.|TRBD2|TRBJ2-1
TGTGCCAGCAGCAAAACGTCGGGGGGACAGTTCTTC
CASSKTSGGQFF
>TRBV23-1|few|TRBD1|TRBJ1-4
TGCGCCAGCAAGACAGGGACGAAGGCTAATGAAAAACTGTTTTTT
CASKTGTKANEKLFF
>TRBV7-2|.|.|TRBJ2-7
TGTGCCAGCAGGAAACCGGGCCCCTGGCACGAGCAGTACTTC
CASRKPGPWHEQYF
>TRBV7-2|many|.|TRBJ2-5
TGTGCCAGCAGCTTAGGCTCAGAGACCCAGTACTTC
CASSLGSETQYF